This T cell receptor (beta chain) derives from a study of identical twins. As for this clonotype: The antigen is not known.

Unique molecular identifiers were present on the cDNA, and a universal primer site came from template switching. From the 5' RACE reads, TCRdb called clonotypes with MiXCR, one entry per CDR3 protein. This table has 690,000 or so distinct CDR3 sequences, about 9.4% appearing once. Germline CDR1 and CDR2: MNHNY and SVGAGI (reference sequence). V lost 4 bases, J lost 3 bases, and 7 bases lay in between. The CDR3 has 13 amino acids. Points from the study as a whole: Whereas memory repertoires showed no such difference, abundant cord blood beta clonotypes carried fewer insertions.

This sample was shared with a second study, whose subject was yellow fever vaccine responses in identical twins.

The rearrangement joins TRBV6-6 to TRBJ1-5; D call uncertain. The source of this sequence is a woman younger than 30 in good health. The specimen was PBMCs. CDR3 sequence reads: CASSSRHNQPQHF. The CDR3 DNA is TGTGCCAGCAGTTCTAGACACAATCAGCCCCAGCATTTT.